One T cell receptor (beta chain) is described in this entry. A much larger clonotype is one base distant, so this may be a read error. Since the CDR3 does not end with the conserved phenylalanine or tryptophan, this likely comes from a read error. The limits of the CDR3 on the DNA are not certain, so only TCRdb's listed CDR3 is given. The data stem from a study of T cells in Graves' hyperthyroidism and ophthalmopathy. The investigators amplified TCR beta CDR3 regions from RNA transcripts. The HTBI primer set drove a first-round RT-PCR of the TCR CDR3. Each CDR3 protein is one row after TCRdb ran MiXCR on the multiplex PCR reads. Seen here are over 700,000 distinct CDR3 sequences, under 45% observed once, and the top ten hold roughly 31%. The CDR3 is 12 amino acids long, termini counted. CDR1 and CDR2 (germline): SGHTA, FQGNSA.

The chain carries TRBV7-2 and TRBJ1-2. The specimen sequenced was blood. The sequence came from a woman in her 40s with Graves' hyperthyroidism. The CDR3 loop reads CASSLAQGSGTL.